These 11 T cell receptor beta chains originate from one sample sequenced in a study of cytomegalovirus exposure and HLA in healthy donors. A multiplex PCR was run with 60 Vbeta primers and 13 Jbeta primers. TCRdb's copy holds only in-frame clones and misses some; the assay was immunoSEQ multiplex PCR. The sample holds 120,000 or so clones, about 90% seen once. The sequenced sample consisted of PBMCs. The receptor source for this set is a middle-aged man in good health and CMV-seronegative.

V usage is TRBV28 and J usage is TRBJ1-2; D is unresolved. The V end was cut by 2 bases, the J end by 2 bases, with 9 bases between. The CDR3 contains 14 residues. CDR1 MDHEN and CDR2 SYDVKM come from the germline V gene. The CDR3 DNA follows: TGTGCCAGCAGTTTAGGCGGAGTCAACTATGGCTACACCTTC. This encodes CASSLGGVNYGYTF.

This clone has more than one count but fewer than ten. The chain combines TRBV19 with TRBJ1-5; the D is unclear. The V end lost 7 bases, the J end lost 9 bases, and 16 bases lay between the germline ends. Germline CDR1 and CDR2: LNHDA and SQIVND (reference sequence). The CDR3 has 13 amino acids. The DNA for the CDR3 is TGTGCCAGTAAACTCACTGGCGGTGGGCCCCAGCATTTT. Its protein is CASKLTGGGPQHF.

This clone was seen once. V usage is TRBV9 and J usage is TRBJ2-3; 11 bases fit TRBD2. The CDR3 spans 15 residues. Germline V CDR1 and CDR2: SGDLS, YYNGEE. Trimming took 0 bases from V and 8 from J; bases not matched to a gene: 5. The CDR3 region has the DNA TGTGCCAGCAGCGTAGAAACTAGCGGGGGCGGTACGCAGTATTTT. It encodes CASSVETSGGGTQYF. The entire variable domain, with the rest obtained from reference TRBV9 and TRBJ2-3, is as follows: DSGVTQTPKHLITATGQRVTLRCSPRSGDLSVYWYQQSLDQGLQFLIQYYNGEERAKGNILERFSAQQFPDLHSELNLSSLELGDSALYFCASSVETSGGGTQYFGPGTRLTVL.

The chain carries TRBV9 and TRBJ2-1; the D gene is possibly TRBD2 (6 bases). V was cut by 0 bases and J by 8 bases, with 6 bases left in between. The CDR3 spans 12 residues. Germline assignment: CDR1 SGDLS and CDR2 YYNGEE. CDR3: CASSVGGDEQFF. DNA of the CDR3: TGTGCCAGCAGCGTAGGGGGGGATGAGCAGTTCTTC.

The gene calls are TRBV19 and TRBJ2-3; TRBD2 aligns across 10 bases. Germline CDR1 LNHDA, CDR2 SQIVND (reference sequence). CDR3 length: 15 residues. V dropped 3 bases and J dropped 3; count of bases not matched to a gene: 3. The CDR3 DNA is TGTGCCAGTAGTATCAATAGCGGGGGGACAGATACGCAGTATTTT. Protein product: CASSINSGGTDTQYF.

This chain joins TRBV5-5 and TRBJ1-1; D unresolved. The germline V and J ends were trimmed by 2 bases and 10 bases, with 15 bases remaining between them. The CDR3 covers 13 residues. Per germline, CDR1 SGHKS and CDR2 YYEKEE (reference sequence). CDR3: CASSLGGPETAFF. As DNA, the CDR3 is TGTGCCAGCAGCTTAGGAGGCCCGGAGACAGCTTTCTTT.

In its sample, this clone was seen once. The V and J genes are TRBV5-1 and TRBJ2-7, with 7 positions matching TRBD2. V shed 2 bases, J shed 2 bases, and the junction held 4 bases outside the gene matches. The CDR3 has 14 residues. From germline, CDR1 is SGHRS and CDR2 YFSETQ. CDR3 bases: TGCGCCAGCAGCTTAGCTAGCGGCACCTACGAGCAGTACTTC. It translates to CASSLASGTYEQYF.

This sequence joins TRBV5-6 and TRBJ2-7; 9 bases map to TRBD1. Trimming cost V 5 bases and J 10 bases; bases outside gene matches: 13. Germline CDR1 reads SGHDT; CDR2 reads YYEEEE. This CDR3 is built from 14 residues. CDR3 bases: TGTGCCAGCAGAGTAACCGGGACAGGGTCTATACAGTACTTC. It codes for CASRVTGTGSIQYF.

Only a few counts were recorded for this clone. The rearrangement uses TRBV5-1 and TRBJ2-1; D is undetermined. The CDR3 runs to 12 residues. The V and J ends lost 5 bases and 2 bases respectively, with 5 bases between them. Looked up from germline, CDR1 is SGHRS and CDR2 is YFSETQ. The CDR3 spells CASSFTYNEQFF. The CDR3 DNA sequence: TGCGCCAGCAGTTTTACCTACAATGAGCAGTTCTTC.

The chain couples TRBV5-1 to TRBJ1-2, with 7 bases that match TRBD1. J was trimmed by 4 bases and V by 3 bases; bases with no gene match: 3. The CDR3 is made up of 13 amino acids. The germline V gene encodes CDR1 SGHRS and CDR2 YFSETQ. CDR3 residues: CASSWGQSYGYTF. The CDR3 bases are TGCGCCAGCAGCTGGGGACAGAGCTATGGCTACACCTTC.

In its sample, this clone was seen a few times. V is TRBV5-1 and J is TRBJ2-7; TRBD1 matches at 9 bases. The CDR3 spans 14 residues. V shed 4 bases, J shed 3 bases, and the junction held 5 bases outside the gene matches. Germline CDR1 is SGHRS and CDR2 is YFSETQ. CDR3 coding DNA: TGCGCCAGCAGCCAATCGGGACAGGGCTACGAGCAGTACTTC. Translating gives CASSQSGQGYEQYF.